These 26 T cell receptor beta chains originate from one sample sequenced in a study of cytomegalovirus exposure and HLA in healthy donors. The PCR employed 60 Vbeta primers together with 13 Jbeta primers. Generated by immunoSEQ multiplex PCR, the TCRdb table keeps only in-frame clones and is missing some. This table has about 190,000 clones, 60% to 80% appearing once. The specimen was PBMCs. The receptors shown here come from a woman aged 25 to 39 in good health and CMV-seropositive.

This clone was counted only a few times. The J gene is TRBJ1-2, the V gene TRBV5-4; D is ambiguous. This CDR3 has 15 amino acids. The germline V gene encodes CDR1 SGHNT and CDR2 YYREEE (reference sequence). The germline V and J ends were trimmed by 4 bases and 5 bases, with 18 bases remaining between them. The CDR3 region is CASSPPPGTRYGYTF. In nucleotides, the CDR3 is TGTGCCAGCAGCCCCCCCCCGGGTACCCGGTATGGCTACACCTTC.

The V call is TRBV6-6, the J call TRBJ2-5; D is possibly TRBD1 (6 bases). The V and J ends lost 2 bases and 1 base respectively, with 14 bases between them. In germline, CDR1 is MNHNY, CDR2 SVGAGI (reference sequence). This CDR3 comprises 16 residues. The CDR3 sequence is CASSYPLDRFQETQYF. The CDR3 DNA sequence: TGTGCCAGCAGTTACCCCTTGGACAGATTCCAAGAGACCCAGTACTTC.

About this clone: Germline is not matched at one junction end, which may reflect a read error. This chain connects TRBV7-9 to TRBJ2-7; 9 bases are a match to TRBD1. The germline gives CDR1 SEHNR, CDR2 FQNEAQ (reference sequence). This CDR3 contains 14 residues. CDR3 in DNA: TGTTCCAGCAGCTTGGGCCCGGGACAGGGTGAGCAGTACTTC. Translation: CSSSLGPGQGEQYF.

V is TRBV7-2 and J is TRBJ2-7; possible D gene TRBD1, 5 bases. The V and J ends lost 6 bases and 4 bases respectively, with 16 bases between them. Germline CDR1 SGHTA, CDR2 FQGNSA. This CDR3 region has 14 residues. The CDR3 bases are TGTGCCAGCAGTTCTAGGGCAGGGCGGTACGAGCAGTACTTC. Its protein is CASSSRAGRYEQYF.

The rearrangement links TRBV5-1 to TRBJ2-5; the match to TRBD1 covers 8 bases. The J call may be wrong; the DNA end is better matched by TRBJ2-7. From germline, CDR1 is SGHRS and CDR2 YFSETQ. This CDR3 has 15 residues. The CDR3 is CASSVGQGFSYEQYF. CDR3 nucleotides: TGCGCCAGCAGCGTTGGACAGGGTTTCTCCTACGAGCAGTACTTC.

This chain joins TRBV7-9 and TRBJ1-3, with 8 bases that match TRBD1. The CDR3 runs 12 residues. J was trimmed by 12 bases and V by 5 bases; bases with no gene match: 6. Per the germline V gene, CDR1 is SEHNR and CDR2 is FQNEAQ (reference sequence). This chain's CDR3 is CASSPGQGGIYF. CDR3 DNA sequence: TGTGCCAGCAGCCCCGGACAGGGTGGCATATATTTT.

The V and J genes are TRBV25-1 and TRBJ1-1; D unclear. This CDR3 region has 14 residues. Germline values: CDR1 MGHDK, CDR2 SYGVNS. V dropped 3 bases and J dropped 2 bases, with 10 bases sitting between them. The CDR3 protein is CASSDGASNTEAFF. The CDR3 bases are TGTGCCAGCAGTGACGGAGCCAGTAACACTGAAGCTTTCTTT.

Regarding this clone: In the same sample, other DNA sequences code for this CDR3. The J gene is TRBJ2-7, the V gene TRBV19, with a possible D match to TRBD2 (7 bases). CDR1 is LNHDA and CDR2 is SQIVND in the germline V gene (reference sequence). V was trimmed by 3 bases and J by 4 bases, leaving 16 bases between them. CDR3 length: 15 amino acids. This CDR3 reads CASSIGGGRSYEQYF. The CDR3 bases are TGTGCCAGTAGTATTGGGGGGGGCCGGAGTTACGAGCAGTACTTC.

This chain's CDR3 is CASSLRGLAAYNEQFF. For the CDR3, the DNA is TGTGCCAGCAGCCTAAGAGGCCTAGCGGCTTACAATGAGCAGTTCTTC. The J gene is TRBJ2-1, the V gene TRBV14; 7 nucleotides agree with TRBD2. Germline values: CDR1 SGHDN, CDR2 FVKESK. V lost 4 bases and J lost 4; bases outside the gene matches: 10. The CDR3 contains 16 residues.

V is TRBV6-1 and J is TRBJ2-7, with D unresolved. V was cut by 8 bases and J by 3 bases, with 14 bases left in between. CDR3 length equals 13 residues. Germline CDR1 reads MNHNS; CDR2 reads SASEGT. CDR3 nucleotides: TGTGCCAGCTCTATAGGTAGCTACTACGAGCAGTACTTC. Its protein is CASSIGSYYEQYF.

This clone appeared a single time. The V gene is TRBV9, the J gene TRBJ2-5; the D is unclear. Germline V gives CDR1 SGDLS, CDR2 YYNGEE. This CDR3 is built from 15 residues. V was shortened by 0 bases and J by 2 bases, with 11 bases between the two germline ends. This chain's CDR3 is CASSVASDEQETQYF. The CDR3 DNA sequence: TGTGCCAGCAGCGTAGCAAGCGATGAGCAAGAGACCCAGTACTTC.

The gene calls are TRBV6-1 and TRBJ1-4; D gene uncertain. The CDR3 has 15 amino acids. The V end was cut by 6 bases, the J end by 7 bases, with 18 bases between. Germline CDR1 and CDR2: MNHNS and SASEGT. The CDR3 region is CASSPGGTLGEKLFF. The CDR3 bases are TGTGCCAGCAGCCCCGGAGGAACTCTGGGTGAAAAACTGTTTTTT.

The chain recombines TRBV5-5 with TRBJ2-5; 8 nucleotides match TRBD1. Near its end, the DNA agrees better with TRBJ2-7, so the J call may be wrong. The CDR3 has 18 residues. CDR1 is SGHKS, CDR2 YYEKEE, per germline (reference sequence). CDR3 sequence (DNA): TGTGCCAGCAGCTTACTTTGGCAGGGGGCCCAGAGCTCCTACGAGCAGTACTTC. Translation: CASSLLWQGAQSSYEQYF.

CDR3 residues: CASSQSGQAAQPQHF. The CDR3 DNA is TGCGCCAGCAGTCAATCGGGGCAGGCGGCCCAGCCCCAGCATTTT. The V call is TRBV23-1, the J call TRBJ1-5, with a possible D match to TRBD1 (5 bases). TRBV23-1 is given ORF status, its function remaining uncertain. Trimming left V 0 bases short and J 7 bases short, with 13 bases between. This CDR3 region has 15 residues.

This clone has just a few counts. The rearrangement uses TRBV28 and TRBJ1-2; 10 bases match TRBD1. The CDR3 runs 17 residues. V dropped 5 bases and J dropped 1; count of bases not matched to a gene: 10. Germline-derived CDR1 and CDR2 are MDHEN and SYDVKM. As DNA, the CDR3 is TGTGCCAGCAGTGCTACCCTGGGACAGGGGAATAACTATGGCTACACCTTC. Its translation is CASSATLGQGNNYGYTF.

The count of this clone is one. This rearrangement joins TRBV6-1 to TRBJ1-2, with D unresolved. V lost 6 bases, J lost 0 bases, and 17 bases lay in between. This CDR3 is 16 amino acids long. The germline gives CDR1 MNHNS, CDR2 SASEGT. CDR3 sequence: CASSERTRGSNYGYTF. The CDR3 DNA sequence: TGTGCCAGCAGCGAACGCACGCGGGGATCTAACTATGGCTACACCTTC.

The genes are TRBV7-9 and TRBJ2-3, with 10 positions matching TRBD2. The length of the CDR3 is 17 residues. Germline assignment: CDR1 SEHNR and CDR2 FQNEAQ (reference sequence). V lost 1 base to trimming and J lost 2 bases; unmatched junction nucleotides: 6. Here the CDR3 DNA reads TGTGCCAGCAGCTTAGGCGATAGCGGGGGGTCCACAGATACGCAGTATTTT. Translated: CASSLGDSGGSTDTQYF.

This chain connects TRBV7-8 to TRBJ2-1; TRBD1 matches at 10 bases. The CDR3 has 18 residues. With 4 bases clipped from V and 4 bases from J, the junction kept 13 bases outside the gene matches. Germline CDR1 reads SGHVS; CDR2 reads FQNEAQ. The CDR3 DNA follows: TGTGCCAGCAGCTCTACCCCATACCGGGACAGGGGATACAATGAGCAGTTCTTC. Translated, it gives CASSSTPYRDRGYNEQFF.

The rearrangement links TRBV19 to TRBJ2-1; TRBD2 matches at 10 bases. Germline V lookup: CDR1 LNHDA, CDR2 SQIVND (reference sequence). The CDR3 has 15 amino acids. Unmatched junction bases numbered 3, after V lost 3 bases and J lost 4 bases. The CDR3 region is CASSIGTSVYNEQFF. The CDR3 nucleotides are TGTGCCAGTAGTATTGGGACTAGCGTTTACAATGAGCAGTTCTTC. Supplemented by reference TRBV19 and TRBJ2-1, the full variable domain reads DGGITQSPKYLFRKEGQNVTLSCEQNLNHDAMYWYRQDPGQGLRLIYYSQIVNDFQKGDIAEGYSVSREKKESFPLTVTSAQKNPTAFYLCASSIGTSVYNEQFFGPGTRLTVL.

This clone was seen only a few times. The chain recombines TRBV6-4 with TRBJ2-5, with TRBD2 matching over 11 bases. The germline gives CDR1 MRHNA, CDR2 SNTAGT. This CDR3 contains 15 residues. V was clipped by 5 bases and J by 0 bases; unmatched bases: 2. This chain's CDR3 is CASSPGLADQETQYF. The CDR3 region has the DNA TGTGCCAGCAGTCCGGGACTAGCGGACCAAGAGACCCAGTACTTC.

The count of this clone is one. V usage is TRBV29-1 and J usage is TRBJ2-2, with D possibly being TRBD2 (5 bases). In germline, CDR1 is SQVTM, CDR2 ANQGSEA. V was pared by 6 bases and J by 5 bases, with 16 bases between. The CDR3 extends over 14 amino acids. CDR3 coding DNA: TGCAGCGTACCAAAACCTTCGGGGACCGGGGAGCTGTTTTTT. This sequence encodes CSVPKPSGTGELFF.

The genes are TRBV15 and TRBJ2-2, with 12 bases identical to TRBD1. This CDR3 spans 17 amino acids. V shed 5 bases and J 2 bases; nucleotides not matched to a gene: 6. The germline gives CDR1 LNHNV, CDR2 YYDKDF (reference sequence). CDR3 protein: CATSRGTGGSNTGELFF. The CDR3 DNA reads TGTGCCACCAGCCGTGGGACAGGGGGCTCCAACACCGGGGAGCTGTTTTTT.

On this clone: Different DNA sequences within this sample yield the same CDR3. In DNA, the CDR3 is TGTGCCAGCAGTAGGGGGCAAGGCTACGAGCAGTACTTC. Protein product: CASSRGQGYEQYF. The V call is TRBV5-8, the J call TRBJ2-7; 7 bases fit TRBD1. The trim removed 5 bases at V and 3 bases at J, leaving 5 bases unmatched. The germline CDR1 and CDR2 sequences are SGHTS and YDEGEE. The CDR3 is 13 amino acids. Looking up the rest from reference TRBV5-8 and TRBJ2-7 gives the full variable domain: EAGVTQSPTHLIKTRGQQATLRCSPISGHTSVYWYQQALGLGLQFLLWYDEGEERNRGNFPPRFSGRQFPNYSSELNVNALELEDSALYLCASSRGQGYEQYFGPGTRLTVT.

The rearrangement uses TRBV7-9 and TRBJ2-3; maybe TRBD1 (6 bases). The CDR3 spans 15 residues. Per germline, CDR1 SEHNR and CDR2 FQNEAQ (reference sequence). V was clipped by 1 base and J by 2 bases, with 10 bases between them. In DNA, the CDR3 is TGTGCCAGCAGCTTAGTAAGGGACATCACAGATACGCAGTATTTT. It translates to CASSLVRDITDTQYF.

The chain joins TRBV28 to TRBJ2-7; the D gene is possibly TRBD1 (5 bases). The CDR3 runs 16 residues. V gave up 2 bases and J gave up 3 bases, with 17 bases separating them. From germline, CDR1 is MDHEN and CDR2 SYDVKM. CDR3 coding DNA: TGTGCCAGCAGTTTAAATCAATGGACACCCAACTACGAGCAGTACTTC. This sequence encodes CASSLNQWTPNYEQYF.

The chain recombines TRBV5-1 with TRBJ2-1, with D possibly TRBD2 on 6 matching bases. The V gene's germline CDR1 is SGHRS and CDR2 YFSETQ. This CDR3 contains 14 residues. Between the trimmed V and J ends, which lost 2 bases and 7 bases, there was a span of 13 bases. CDR3 protein: CASSFYGSGNEQFF. CDR3 bases: TGCGCCAGCAGCTTTTACGGGAGCGGGAATGAGCAGTTCTTC.